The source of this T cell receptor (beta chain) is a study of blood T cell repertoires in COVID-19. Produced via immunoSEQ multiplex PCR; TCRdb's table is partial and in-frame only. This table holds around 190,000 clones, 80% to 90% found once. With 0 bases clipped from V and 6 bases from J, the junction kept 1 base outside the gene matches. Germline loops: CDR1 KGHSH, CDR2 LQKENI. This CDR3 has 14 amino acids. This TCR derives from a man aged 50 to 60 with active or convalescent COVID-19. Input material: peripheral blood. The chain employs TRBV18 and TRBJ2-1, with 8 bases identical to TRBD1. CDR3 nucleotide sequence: TGTGCCAGCTCACCACCGACAGGGGTCAATGAGCAGTTCTTC. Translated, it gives CASSPPTGVNEQFF.